These 9 T cell receptor beta chains were all obtained from the same sample, sequenced in a study of cytomegalovirus exposure and HLA in healthy donors. PCR employed 60 Vbeta and 13 Jbeta primers. Using immunoSEQ multiplex PCR, the repertoire was profiled, and TCRdb retains in-frame clones only, with some absent. The data hold around 100,000 clones, with about 70% observed a single time. The sequenced sample consisted of PBMCs. These receptors came from a man aged 25 to 40 in good health and CMV-seropositive.

This clone was counted only a few times. This chain connects TRBV27 to TRBJ1-1; D is possibly TRBD1 (5 bases). Germline V gene data show CDR1 as MNHEY and CDR2 as SMNVEV (reference sequence). V lost 6 bases and J lost 10, with 15 bases in between. This CDR3 has 12 amino acids. Here the CDR3 DNA reads TGTGCCAGCAGATCGGGGGGAAGGGGAGCTTTCTTT. It yields the protein CASRSGGRGAFF.

The chain uses TRBV6-5 and TRBJ1-1, with D perhaps matching TRBD1 (6 bases). Between the trimmed V and J ends, which lost 8 bases and 4 bases, there was a span of 14 bases. Germline V gene data show CDR1 as MNHEY and CDR2 as SVGAGI. The CDR3 loop spans 13 amino acids. For the CDR3, the DNA is TGTGCCAGCTGGACCAGGGGTAGCACTGAAGCTTTCTTT. This gives the protein CASWTRGSTEAFF.

The chain combines TRBV6-4 with TRBJ2-3; a possible D gene is TRBD2 (7 bases). Trimming cost V 2 bases and J 3 bases, with 12 bases left between them. Germline V gene data show CDR1 as MRHNA and CDR2 as SNTAGT. This CDR3 has 15 amino acids. The CDR3 spells CASSDGKGGTDTQYF. CDR3 DNA sequence: TGTGCCAGCAGTGACGGAAAGGGGGGGACAGATACGCAGTATTTT.

There are a few counts of this clone. This CDR3 reads CASRRQGTETQYF. For the CDR3, the DNA is TGTGCCAGCAGAAGACAGGGGACAGAGACCCAGTACTTC. This rearrangement joins TRBV13 to TRBJ2-5, with TRBD1 matching 8 bases. CDR1 and CDR2 (germline): PRHDT, FYEKMQ (reference sequence). This CDR3 region has 13 residues. V shed 6 bases, J shed 4 bases, and the junction held 4 bases outside the gene matches.

This clone was observed a few times. The V and J genes are TRBV29-1 and TRBJ2-4, with TRBD2 identical over 7 bases. This CDR3 has 16 residues. The J segment lost 6 bases and the V segment lost 1 base, leaving 12 bases of the junction unmatched. Looked up from germline, CDR1 is SQVTM and CDR2 is ANQGSEA. The CDR3 loop is CSVEGWGGERGNIQYF. The CDR3 DNA sequence: TGCAGCGTTGAAGGGTGGGGGGGGGAAAGGGGAAACATTCAGTACTTC. Using reference TRBV29-1 and TRBJ2-4 for the parts outside the CDR3, the full variable domain is SAVISQKPSRDICQRGTSLTIQCQVDSQVTMMFWYRQQPGQSLTLIATANQGSEATYESGFVIDKFPISRPNLTFSTLTVSNMSPEDSSIYLCSVEGWGGERGNIQYFGAGTRLSVL.

This clone has just one count. The junction departs from the called germline gene at one end, perhaps through a read error. The rearrangement uses TRBV28 and TRBJ2-6; TRBD1 might be the D (5 bases). CDR3 length: 14 residues. Germline CDR1 MDHEN, CDR2 SYDVKM. For the CDR3, the DNA is TGTGCCAGCTTCACCCCCTCTGGGGCCAACGGCCTGACTTTC. Translated: CASFTPSGANGLTF.

The chain joins TRBV5-8 to TRBJ2-7, with a possible D match to TRBD1 (6 bases). V was cut by 4 bases and J by 3 bases, with 14 bases left in between. Germline lookup yields CDR1 SGHTS and CDR2 YDEGEE. This CDR3 is built from 14 residues. The DNA of the CDR3 is TGTGCCAGCAGCGCCGACAGGCGCTACTACGAGCAGTACTTC. It encodes CASSADRRYYEQYF.

V usage is TRBV28 and J usage is TRBJ2-7; 10 bases are shared with TRBD1. The CDR3 has 15 residues. V shed 3 bases, J shed 2 bases, and the junction held 4 bases outside the gene matches. The germline V gene encodes CDR1 MDHEN and CDR2 SYDVKM. As DNA, the CDR3 is TGTGCCAGCAGTTTGGACAGGGGGGATCCCTACGAGCAGTACGTC. Amino acid sequence: CASSLDRGDPYEQYV.

The chain couples TRBV6-1 to TRBJ2-7; D might be TRBD1 or TRBD2, each matching 5 bases. The germline V gene has CDR1 MNHNS and CDR2 SASEGT. The V end lost 7 bases, the J end lost 7 bases, and 20 bases lay between the germline ends. The CDR3 covers 14 residues. The chain's CDR3 is CASIVSAYEGEQYV. For the CDR3, the DNA is TGTGCCAGCATAGTTTCGGCGTACGAGGGGGAGCAGTACGTC.